The source of this T cell receptor (beta chain) is a study of Ad26.COV2.S vaccination and SARS-CoV-2 variants. Treatment indicated: some 19 received Ad26.COV2.S at low or high dose, single or two shots; 5 received placebo; per-sample allocation not given. The samples date from day 63 after the first vaccine or placebo injection. Sequencing used immunoSEQ multiplex PCR; TCRdb keeps in-frame clones, though not all of them. The data show about 350,000 clones, approximately 86% seen once. Trimming took 0 bases from V and 2 from J, leaving 8 bases between them. Germline V gene sequence: CDR1 KGHSH, CDR2 LQKENI. The CDR3 covers 14 residues.

The rearrangement uses TRBV18 and TRBJ2-7; no clear D. The clonotype was recovered from a person between 18 and 60 years old who received the Ad26.COV2.S COVID-19 vaccine or a placebo. Specimen: peripheral blood, collected in a trial of Ad26.COV2.S vaccine versus placebo. CDR3 residues: CASSPPGSTYEQYF. In DNA, the CDR3 is TGTGCCAGCTCACCACCGGGGTCAACCTACGAGCAGTACTTC.